This T cell receptor beta chain came from a study of T cell repertoires in cytomegalovirus infection. Background on the study: Public signatures in TCR beta pointed to CMV infection and matching HLA type.

General study points: Totalled public TCR beta family frequency picked out people who carried CMV plus the relevant HLA. Clonotype analysis showed dominance of the ex vivo response by HLA-C-restricted CMV-specific TCR beta clonotypes.

Concerning this clonotype: Its antigen remains unknown.

TCRdb reanalysed the reads using MiXCR and keeps one entry per CDR3 protein. Of around 300,000 distinct CDR3 sequences listed, around 9.5% were seen once; the top ten hold about 4.5%. V was shortened by 2 bases and J by 1 base, with 5 bases between the two germline ends. The germline V gene encodes CDR1 MNHEY and CDR2 SMNVEV (reference sequence). This CDR3 comprises 13 residues. Material for sequencing was PBMCs. This TCR came from a human donor in good health (CMV status not recorded). Some clones in this sample may be carry-over from other donors' samples. V gene TRBV27 combines with J gene TRBJ1-1; no reliable D call. The CDR3 sequence: CASSLGWNTEAFF. CDR3 DNA: TGTGCCAGCAGTTTAGGATGGAACACTGAAGCTTTCTTT.